Reported below is one T cell receptor (beta chain). The same CDR3 is also encoded by other DNA sequences in this sample. This sample stems from a study of shared clonotypes between healthy human individuals. TCRdb keeps only in-frame clones here, not all; method: immunoSEQ multiplex PCR. The sample lists roughly 650,000 clones, around 97% seen once, with roughly 0.05% in the top ten. The junction had 3 bases not matched to a gene; V was cut back by 0 bases and J by 5 bases. The CDR3 is made up of 15 amino acids. Germline-derived CDR1 and CDR2 are SGHTA and FQGNSA. The J gene is TRBJ2-2, the V gene TRBV7-2, with 7 positions matching TRBD2. The receptor was isolated from a woman in her 30s in good health. The sequencing sample was made of naive CD4+ T cells sorted from blood. Documented subset: CD45RA+ positively selected. The CDR3 sequence: CASSLAGGRTGELFF. CDR3 in DNA: TGTGCCAGCAGCTTAGCAGGCGGGAGAACCGGGGAGCTGTTTTTT.